The text below deals with one T cell receptor (beta chain). The read gets to within 3 residues of the CDR3 end, and the germline J gene fills in the rest. The data were produced by immunoSEQ multiplex PCR, yet TCRdb's version contains in-frame clones alone and is incomplete. The sample spans about 23,000 clones; the ten largest clones claim 7.5% to 9.5%. Germline V lookup: CDR1 MNHEY, CDR2 SVGEGT. V trimming: 10 bases; J trimming: 4 bases; junction bases outside the gene matches: 18. This CDR3 contains 16 residues. The sample originates from a study of T cells in women clearing cervical HPV infection. The overall study: Donors had HPV16-related CIN3 or worse; 2 had invasive cancer.

Sequenced sample: blood buffy coat. The TCR originated in a woman aged 18-69 years with a cervical HPV16 infection that either progressed to CIN3+ or cleared (not recorded which). The J gene is TRBJ2-7, the V gene TRBV6-2 or TRBV6-3, with 8 bases fitting TRBD1. The DNA read from the CDR3 is TGTGCCACCCAGGACAGGGTGCATTCGCCGGTATACGAG. It encodes CATQDRVHSPVYE. The CDR3 as a whole reads CATQDRVHSPVYEQYF.